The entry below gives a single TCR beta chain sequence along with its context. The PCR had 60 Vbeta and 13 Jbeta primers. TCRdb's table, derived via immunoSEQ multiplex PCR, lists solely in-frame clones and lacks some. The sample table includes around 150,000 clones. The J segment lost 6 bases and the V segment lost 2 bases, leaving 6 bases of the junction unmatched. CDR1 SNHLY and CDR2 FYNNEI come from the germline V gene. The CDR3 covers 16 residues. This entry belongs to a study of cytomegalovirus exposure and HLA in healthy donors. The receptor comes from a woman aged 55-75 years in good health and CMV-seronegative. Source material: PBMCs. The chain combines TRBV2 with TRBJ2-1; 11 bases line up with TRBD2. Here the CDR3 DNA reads TGTGCCAGCAGTGAACCCGGGACTAGCGGAGGCAATGAGCAGTTCTTC. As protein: CASSEPGTSGGNEQFF.